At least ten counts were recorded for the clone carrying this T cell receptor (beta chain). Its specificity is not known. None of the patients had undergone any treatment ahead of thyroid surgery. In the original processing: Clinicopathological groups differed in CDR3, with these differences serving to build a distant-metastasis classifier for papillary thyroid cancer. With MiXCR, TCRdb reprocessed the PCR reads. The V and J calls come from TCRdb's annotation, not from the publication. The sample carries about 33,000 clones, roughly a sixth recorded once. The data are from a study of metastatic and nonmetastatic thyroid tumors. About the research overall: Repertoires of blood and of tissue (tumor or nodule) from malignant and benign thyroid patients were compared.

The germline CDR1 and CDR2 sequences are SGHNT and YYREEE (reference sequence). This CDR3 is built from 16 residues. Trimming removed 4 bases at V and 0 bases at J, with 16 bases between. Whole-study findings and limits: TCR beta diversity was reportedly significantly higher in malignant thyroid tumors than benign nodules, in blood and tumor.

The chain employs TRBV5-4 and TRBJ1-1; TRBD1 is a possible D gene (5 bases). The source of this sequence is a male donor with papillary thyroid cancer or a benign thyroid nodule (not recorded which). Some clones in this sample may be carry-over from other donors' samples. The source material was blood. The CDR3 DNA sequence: TGTGCCAGCAGCCCAAATCAGGGTAGTTTGAACACTGAAGCTTTCTTT. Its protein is CASSPNQGSLNTEAFF.